Included here is one T cell receptor beta chain sequence, with context. Original processing notes: Estimation of nucleated cell counts was performed using reference gene primer amplification. The table came from immunoSEQ multiplex PCR; TCRdb's copy has only in-frame clones and leaves some out. The D gene and trimming were derived from the DNA, and the V and J assignments and clone size from that table. The top ten clones hold 0.95% to 1.3% of a sample with roughly 300,000 clones, around 90% of them seen once. Among Cohort 3 donors, those recovered had two negative PCRs, clearance, or symptom resolution. This sample is drawn from a study of blood T cell repertoires in COVID-19. Trimming took off 0 bases at V and 0 bases at J, with 17 bases between the two ends. This CDR3 contains 19 residues. Looked up from germline, CDR1 is LGHNA and CDR2 is YSLEER.

The TCR was taken from a woman in her 30s who had recovered from COVID-19. The sequenced sample consisted of PBMCs or T cells enriched from blood (not recorded which). The rearrangement joins TRBV4-3 to TRBJ2-2; TRBD1 is a possible D gene (5 bases). This CDR3 reads CASSQDVVRDRSNTGELFF. CDR3 coding DNA: TGCGCCAGCAGCCAAGATGTGGTACGTGACAGATCGAACACCGGGGAGCTGTTTTTT.